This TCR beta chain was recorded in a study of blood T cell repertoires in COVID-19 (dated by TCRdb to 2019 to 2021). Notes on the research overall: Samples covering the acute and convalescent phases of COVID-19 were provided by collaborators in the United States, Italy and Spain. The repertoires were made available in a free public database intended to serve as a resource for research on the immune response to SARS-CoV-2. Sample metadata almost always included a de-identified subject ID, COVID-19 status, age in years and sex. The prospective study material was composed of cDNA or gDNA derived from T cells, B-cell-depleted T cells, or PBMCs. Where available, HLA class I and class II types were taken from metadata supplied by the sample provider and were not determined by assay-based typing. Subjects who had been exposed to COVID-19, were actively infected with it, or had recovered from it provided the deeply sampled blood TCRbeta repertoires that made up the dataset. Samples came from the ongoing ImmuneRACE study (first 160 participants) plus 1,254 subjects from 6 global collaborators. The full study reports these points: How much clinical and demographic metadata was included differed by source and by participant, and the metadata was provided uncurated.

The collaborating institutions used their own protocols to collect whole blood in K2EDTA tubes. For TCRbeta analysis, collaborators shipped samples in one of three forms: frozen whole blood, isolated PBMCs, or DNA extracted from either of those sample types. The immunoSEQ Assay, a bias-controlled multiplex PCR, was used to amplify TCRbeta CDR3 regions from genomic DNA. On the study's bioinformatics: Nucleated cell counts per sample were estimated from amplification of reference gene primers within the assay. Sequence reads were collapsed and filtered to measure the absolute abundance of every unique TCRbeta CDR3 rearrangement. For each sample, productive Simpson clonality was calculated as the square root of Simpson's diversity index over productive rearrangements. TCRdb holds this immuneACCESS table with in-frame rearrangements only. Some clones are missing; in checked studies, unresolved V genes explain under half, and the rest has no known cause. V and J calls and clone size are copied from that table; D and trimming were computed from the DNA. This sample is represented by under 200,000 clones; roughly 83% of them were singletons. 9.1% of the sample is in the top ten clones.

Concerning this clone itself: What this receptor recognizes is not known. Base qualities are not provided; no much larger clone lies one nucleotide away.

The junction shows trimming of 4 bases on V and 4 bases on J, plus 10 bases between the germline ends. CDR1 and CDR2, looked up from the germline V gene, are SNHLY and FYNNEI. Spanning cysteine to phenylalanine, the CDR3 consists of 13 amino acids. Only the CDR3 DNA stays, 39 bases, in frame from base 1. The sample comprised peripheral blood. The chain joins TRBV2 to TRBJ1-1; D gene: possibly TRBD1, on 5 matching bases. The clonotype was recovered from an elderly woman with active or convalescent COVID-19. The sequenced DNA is TGTGCCAGCAGTGTTGGCGGGGGCACTGAAGCTTTCTTT. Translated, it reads CASSVGGGTEAFF.